These T cell receptor beta chains were read from a single sample in a study of shared clonotypes between healthy human individuals. Measured with immunoSEQ multiplex PCR; TCRdb has only the in-frame clones, and not every one. The table includes about 550,000 clones, just under 97% detected once. The material sequenced was naive CD8+ T cells sorted from blood. The receptors stem from a woman aged 30 to 39 in good health. Both conserved end residues are part of each CDR3. D genes are given only for firm matches. Size is omitted from some rows. Given values are once, few, many or a class for expanded clones.

j_gene: TRBJ1-1; v_gene: TRBV5-1; d_gene: .; abundance: few; CDR3nt: TGCGCCAGCAGCTTGGAGGATAGAAACACTGAAGCTTTCTTT; CDR3aa: CASSLEDRNTEAFF
j_gene: TRBJ1-4; v_gene: TRBV30; d_gene: TRBD1; abundance: .; CDR3nt: TGTGCCTGGAGCACAGGGACAGTGGGTGAAAAACTGTTTTTT; CDR3aa: CAWSTGTVGEKLFF
j_gene: TRBJ2-5; v_gene: TRBV7-3; d_gene: .; abundance: .; CDR3nt: TGTGCCAGTGGGAAAAAGGGGGGTAGGACAGAGACCCAGTACTTC; CDR3aa: CASGKKGGRTETQYF
j_gene: TRBJ2-2; v_gene: TRBV19; d_gene: .; abundance: .; CDR3nt: TGTGCCAGTCACGACGCCTCGAACACCGGGGAGCTGTTTTTT; CDR3aa: CASHDASNTGELFF
j_gene: TRBJ2-7; v_gene: TRBV7-9; d_gene: TRBD1; abundance: .; CDR3nt: TGTGCCAGCAGCTTACCTACCGGGACAGGGGACGTCTACGAGCAGTACTTC; CDR3aa: CASSLPTGTGDVYEQYF
j_gene: TRBJ1-5; v_gene: TRBV2; d_gene: .; abundance: .; CDR3nt: TGTGCCAGCAGACAGCCCTATAGCAATCAGCCCCAGCATTTT; CDR3aa: CASRQPYSNQPQHF
j_gene: TRBJ2-1; v_gene: TRBV14; d_gene: TRBD2; abundance: .; CDR3nt: TGTGCCAGCAGCCAAGGTGCGGGAGTCCCGGGAAATGAGCAGTTCTTC; CDR3aa: CASSQGAGVPGNEQFF
j_gene: TRBJ1-1; v_gene: TRBV14; d_gene: .; abundance: .; CDR3nt: TGTGCCAGCAGCCAAGACCTCGGGGGACTCGAAGCTTTCTTT; CDR3aa: CASSQDLGGLEAFF
j_gene: TRBJ1-2; v_gene: TRBV2; d_gene: .; abundance: .; CDR3nt: TGTGCCAGCAGTGAAGCGCCGGGCCCTGATAGCTACACCTTC; CDR3aa: CASSEAPGPDSYTF
j_gene: TRBJ2-7; v_gene: TRBV27; d_gene: .; abundance: .; CDR3nt: TGTGCCAGCAGTTTAATCCGCAGGGTAGGGGCCTACGAGCAGTACTTC; CDR3aa: CASSLIRRVGAYEQYF
j_gene: TRBJ2-1; v_gene: TRBV29-1; d_gene: .; abundance: .; CDR3nt: TGCAGCGTTGAAGACCGGACAGCTCGAGAGGGATACAGGAATGAGCAGTTCTTC; CDR3aa: CSVEDRTAREGYRNEQFF
j_gene: TRBJ2-7; v_gene: TRBV9; d_gene: TRBD1; abundance: .; CDR3nt: TGTGCCAGCAGCGTCGGACAGGGCCCCTACGAGCAGTACTTC; CDR3aa: CASSVGQGPYEQYF
j_gene: TRBJ2-7; v_gene: TRBV6-1; d_gene: .; abundance: .; CDR3nt: TGTGCCAGCAGTGGACAGTTAGCCTACGAGCAGTACTTC; CDR3aa: CASSGQLAYEQYF
j_gene: TRBJ2-4; v_gene: TRBV27; d_gene: .; abundance: .; CDR3nt: TGTGCCAGCAGTGAGAGGGCATTGCAAAACATTCAGTACTTC; CDR3aa: CASSERALQNIQYF
j_gene: TRBJ2-7; v_gene: TRBV28; d_gene: .; abundance: once; CDR3nt: TGTGCCAGCAGTTTAGGTGTGAGCTACGAGCAGTACTTC; CDR3aa: CASSLGVSYEQYF
j_gene: TRBJ1-2; v_gene: TRBV10-2; d_gene: .; abundance: .; CDR3nt: TGCGCCAGCAGCCACGAGAGGGGCTATGGCTACACCTTC; CDR3aa: CASSHERGYGYTF
j_gene: TRBJ2-7; v_gene: TRBV14; d_gene: .; abundance: .; CDR3nt: TGTGCCAGCAGCCAAGGGTTCAAGGGGGTATACGAGCAGTACTTC; CDR3aa: CASSQGFKGVYEQYF
j_gene: TRBJ2-7; v_gene: TRBV9; d_gene: .; abundance: .; CDR3nt: TGTGCCAGCAGCATAGGACTCTCCTACGAGCAGTACTTC; CDR3aa: CASSIGLSYEQYF
j_gene: TRBJ2-7; v_gene: TRBV7-8; d_gene: TRBD1; abundance: .; CDR3nt: TGTGCCAGCGGTGACAGGGGCCACTACGAGCAGTACTTC; CDR3aa: CASGDRGHYEQYF
j_gene: TRBJ2-7; v_gene: TRBV7-9; d_gene: .; abundance: .; CDR3nt: TGTGCCAGCAGCTTCGACAGGCTATTTTCCTACGAGCAGTACTTC; CDR3aa: CASSFDRLFSYEQYF
j_gene: TRBJ2-5; v_gene: TRBV14; d_gene: TRBD2; abundance: .; CDR3nt: TGTGCCAGCAGCTTGACTAGCGGCCAAGAGACCCAGTACTTC; CDR3aa: CASSLTSGQETQYF
j_gene: TRBJ2-1; v_gene: TRBV10-2; d_gene: TRBD2; abundance: .; CDR3nt: TGCGCCAGCAGAACTAGCGGGATAATCAATGAGCAGTTCTTC; CDR3aa: CASRTSGIINEQFF
j_gene: TRBJ2-2; v_gene: TRBV28; d_gene: .; abundance: .; CDR3nt: TGTGCCAGCAGTCAACTGTGGGGGGACGGGGAGCTGTTTTTT; CDR3aa: CASSQLWGDGELFF
j_gene: TRBJ2-7; v_gene: TRBV11-2; d_gene: .; abundance: .; CDR3nt: TGTGCCAGCAGCCAAGATGGCCACGAGCAGTACTTC; CDR3aa: CASSQDGHEQYF
j_gene: TRBJ1-5; v_gene: TRBV13; d_gene: .; abundance: .; CDR3nt: TGTGCCAGCAGCTTGGGGTCGGGTCAGCCCCAGCATTTT; CDR3aa: CASSLGSGQPQHF
j_gene: TRBJ2-7; v_gene: TRBV9; d_gene: .; abundance: .; CDR3nt: TGTGCCAGCAGCCCCGGACAGTTGGTCTACGAGCAGTACTTC; CDR3aa: CASSPGQLVYEQYF
j_gene: TRBJ1-1; v_gene: TRBV30; d_gene: .; abundance: few; CDR3nt: TGTGCCTGGAGTGTAGGTCCGGGCACTGAAGCTTTCTTT; CDR3aa: CAWSVGPGTEAFF
j_gene: TRBJ1-2; v_gene: TRBV11-2; d_gene: TRBD1; abundance: .; CDR3nt: TGTGCCAGCAGCGATAGGACAGGGAGCAACTATGGCTACACCTTC; CDR3aa: CASSDRTGSNYGYTF
j_gene: TRBJ1-1; v_gene: TRBV28; d_gene: .; abundance: .; CDR3nt: TGTGCCAGCAGTTTAGGTCGAGGCAGGCATCCTGAAGCTTTCTTT; CDR3aa: CASSLGRGRHPEAFF
j_gene: TRBJ2-1; v_gene: TRBV14; d_gene: .; abundance: .; CDR3nt: TGTGCCAGCAGCCAGGTTTTCCAAACCTACAATGAGCAGTTCTTC; CDR3aa: CASSQVFQTYNEQFF
j_gene: TRBJ1-3; v_gene: TRBV27; d_gene: TRBD1; abundance: once; CDR3nt: TGTGCCAGCAGTCCAAGGACAGGGTCTGGAAACACCATATATTTT; CDR3aa: CASSPRTGSGNTIYF
j_gene: TRBJ2-7; v_gene: TRBV27; d_gene: TRBD1; abundance: .; CDR3nt: TGTGCCAGCAGTTTATCCCTACCGACAGGGGCCTACGAGCAGTACTTC; CDR3aa: CASSLSLPTGAYEQYF
j_gene: TRBJ2-1; v_gene: TRBV11-3; d_gene: TRBD2; abundance: .; CDR3nt: TGTGCCAGCAGCTTAGCGCTAGCGGGAGAGTATGAGCAGTTCTTC; CDR3aa: CASSLALAGEYEQFF
j_gene: TRBJ2-5; v_gene: TRBV7-9; d_gene: TRBD2; abundance: .; CDR3nt: TGTGCCAGCAGCCCGGTAGCGGGACCCCAAGAGACCCAGTACTTC; CDR3aa: CASSPVAGPQETQYF
j_gene: TRBJ2-1; v_gene: TRBV13; d_gene: TRBD2; abundance: .; CDR3nt: TGTGCCAGTGAGGAGCGGGAGAGGAACAATGAGCAGTTCTTC; CDR3aa: CASEERERNNEQFF
j_gene: TRBJ2-1; v_gene: TRBV9; d_gene: .; abundance: .; CDR3nt: TGTGCCAGCAGCGTAGACGGGGTTAGGGACAATGAGCAGTTCTTC; CDR3aa: CASSVDGVRDNEQFF
j_gene: TRBJ2-3; v_gene: TRBV27; d_gene: .; abundance: .; CDR3nt: TGTGCCAGCAGTCCGTTTAGCGGAGACACAGATACGCAGTATTTT; CDR3aa: CASSPFSGDTDTQYF
j_gene: TRBJ1-4; v_gene: TRBV28; d_gene: TRBD1; abundance: .; CDR3nt: TGTGCCAGCAGTTTAGAAGCCGGGACAGGGGGCGCGTACGAAAAACTGTTTTTT; CDR3aa: CASSLEAGTGGAYEKLFF
j_gene: TRBJ1-1; v_gene: TRBV4-2; d_gene: .; abundance: .; CDR3nt: TGTGCCAGCAGCCCTCAGGGAGACGACACTGAAGCTTTCTTT; CDR3aa: CASSPQGDDTEAFF
j_gene: TRBJ2-7; v_gene: TRBV11-2; d_gene: TRBD2; abundance: .; CDR3nt: TGTGCCAGCAGCCAAACTAGCGGGAAATCCTACGAGCAGTACTTC; CDR3aa: CASSQTSGKSYEQYF
j_gene: TRBJ1-4; v_gene: TRBV27; d_gene: .; abundance: once; CDR3nt: TGTGCCAGCAGTCCCCTTGGGGAGATAAGTAATGAAAAACTGTTTTTT; CDR3aa: CASSPLGEISNEKLFF
j_gene: TRBJ2-7; v_gene: TRBV27; d_gene: .; abundance: .; CDR3nt: TGTGCCAGCAGTTTATTGGGTCCCAGCCTCTCCGAGCAGTACTTC; CDR3aa: CASSLLGPSLSEQYF
j_gene: TRBJ2-7; v_gene: TRBV7-3; d_gene: .; abundance: .; CDR3nt: TGTGCCAGCAGCGATGGACGGTACCCTGAGCACGAGCAGTACTTC; CDR3aa: CASSDGRYPEHEQYF
j_gene: TRBJ2-3; v_gene: TRBV14; d_gene: TRBD2; abundance: .; CDR3nt: TGTGCCAGCAGCCACGGGACTAGCGGATCTGATACGCAGTATTTT; CDR3aa: CASSHGTSGSDTQYF
j_gene: TRBJ2-7; v_gene: TRBV28; d_gene: .; abundance: once; CDR3nt: TGTGCCAGCAGTTTTTCAGATTACTACGAGCAGTACTTC; CDR3aa: CASSFSDYYEQYF
j_gene: TRBJ1-2; v_gene: TRBV7-2; d_gene: TRBD1; abundance: once; CDR3nt: TGTGCCAGCAGCTTACCCGGGACAGGCTATGGCTACACCTTC; CDR3aa: CASSLPGTGYGYTF